A single sample is the source of the 7 T cell receptor beta chains below, sequenced in a study of spatial heterogeneity in lung cancer. MiXCR was run by TCRdb on the 5' RACE reads, yielding one entry per CDR3 protein. The table has 35,000 to 55,000 distinct CDR3 sequences, around 7% seen once. Time point meaning: sample taken at primary tumor resection. The sample in question was PBMCs, obtained at surgery. The receptors derive from a female donor with early-stage non-small cell lung cancer.

At least ten counts were recorded for this clonotype. The chain recombines TRBV7-2 with TRBJ1-1; D is unresolved. V shed 1 base and J shed 3 bases, with 12 bases lying between them. The CDR3 length is 15 residues. The germline V gene encodes CDR1 SGHTA and CDR2 FQGNSA. CDR3 sequence (DNA): TGTGCCAGCAGCTTAGGTGCCTCCGGGTACACTGAAGCTTTCTTT. It is translated as CASSLGASGYTEAFF.

This clonotype turned up a few times. The genes are TRBV5-1 and TRBJ1-1; 12 bases fit TRBD1. Germline CDR1 reads SGHRS; CDR2 reads YFSETQ. Losses at the gene ends were 6 bases for V and 4 bases for J; bases not matched to a gene: 10. This CDR3 has 16 residues. CDR3 in amino acids: CASNLGQGAAGTEAFF. The CDR3 nucleotides read TGCGCCAGCAATTTGGGACAGGGGGCCGCTGGCACTGAAGCTTTCTTT.

This clonotype was recorded many times. V gene TRBV19 combines with J gene TRBJ1-1; 10 nucleotides align to TRBD1. Trimming took 5 bases from V and 4 from J; bases not matched to a gene: 7. CDR3 size: 15 residues. Looked up from germline, CDR1 is LNHDA and CDR2 is SQIVND (reference sequence). The CDR3 is CASSARQGASTEAFF. The CDR3 DNA follows: TGTGCCAGTAGTGCCAGACAGGGGGCGAGCACTGAAGCTTTCTTT.

In this sample, this clonotype turned up many times. The chain combines TRBV19 with TRBJ2-4; the D call may be TRBD1 or TRBD2 (5 bases each). Trimming stripped 3 bases from V and 2 bases from J, with 20 bases between. CDR1 is LNHDA and CDR2 is SQIVND in the germline V gene (reference sequence). The CDR3 is 18 residues long. The CDR3 sequence is CASSIAHGARPTKNIQYF. DNA for the CDR3: TGTGCCAGTAGTATCGCCCACGGGGCTCGGCCCACCAAAAACATTCAGTACTTC.

This clonotype was observed at least ten times. The J gene is TRBJ2-5, the V gene TRBV27; TRBD1 matches 7 bases. There are 14 residues in the CDR3. CDR1 is MNHEY and CDR2 is SMNVEV in the germline V gene (reference sequence). J lost 2 bases, V lost 4 bases, and 4 bases had no gene match. The CDR3 region has the DNA TGTGCCAGCAGTTCCGGGACAGTACAAGAGACCCAGTACTTC. The encoded protein is CASSSGTVQETQYF.

This clonotype was seen ten or more times. This rearrangement joins TRBV20-1 to TRBJ1-5; 7 nucleotides agree with TRBD1. The trim removed 6 bases at V and 5 bases at J, leaving 7 bases unmatched. Germline-derived CDR1 and CDR2 are DFQATT and SNEGSKA (reference sequence). This CDR3 region has 13 residues. The CDR3 sequence is CSATGALDQPQHF. As DNA, the CDR3 is TGCAGTGCAACAGGGGCCCTCGATCAGCCCCAGCATTTT.

This clonotype was detected many times. The rearrangement uses TRBV10-3 and TRBJ1-6; D not resolved. V was cut by 6 bases and J by 6 bases, with 9 bases left in between. The CDR3 totals 13 residues. The germline V gene encodes CDR1 ENHRY and CDR2 SYGVKD. CDR3 sequence: CAIRQEFNSPLHF. The CDR3 DNA reads as TGTGCCATCAGGCAGGAATTTAATTCACCCCTCCACTTT.